A single sample gave rise to the 8 T cell receptor beta chains below, sequenced in a study of CD8+CD57+ T cells in acquired aplastic anemia. According to the study, genomic DNA was the template for TCR beta VDJ and CDR3 profiling. TCRdb re-derived calls from the reads in MiXCR, one entry per CDR3 protein. The table includes 100,000 to 150,000 distinct CDR3 sequences, 48% detected once. The specimen was sorted CD4+, CD8+, or CD8+CD57+ T cells (not recorded which) from PBMCs. All receptors come from a human donor in good health, serving as a control.

This clonotype was seen many times. This chain uses TRBV12-3 or TRBV12-4 with TRBJ1-4, with TRBD1 as a possible D gene (6 bases). The CDR3 has 14 residues. V was clipped by 6 bases and J by 8 bases, with 16 bases between them. CDR3 nucleotide sequence: TGTGCCAGCAGCGGACAGATGGGTACCGAAAAACTGTTTTTT. This codes for CASSGQMGTEKLFF.

This clonotype was detected a few times. The chain couples TRBV4-3 to TRBJ1-2; a possible D gene is TRBD1 (5 bases). V lost 1 base and J 8 bases, leaving 14 bases between the germline ends. CDR1 and CDR2 from the germline V gene are LGHNA and YSLEER. The CDR3 spans 14 residues. The CDR3 DNA follows: TGCGCCAGCAGCCAAGTGATCGCAGGGAGAGGCTACACCTTC. Translation gives CASSQVIAGRGYTF.

The chain employs TRBV15 and TRBJ2-7; a possible D gene is TRBD2 (5 bases). Germline loops: CDR1 LNHNV, CDR2 YYDKDF (reference sequence). The V and J ends lost 1 base and 0 bases respectively, with 7 bases between them. CDR3 size: 14 residues. CDR3 sequence reads: CATSRADYSYEQYF. The CDR3 region has the DNA TGTGCCACCAGCAGAGCCGACTACTCCTACGAGCAGTACTTC.

This chain uses TRBV2 with TRBJ1-3; the D gene is possibly TRBD1 (6 bases). Per germline, CDR1 SNHLY and CDR2 FYNNEI. The germline V and J ends were trimmed by 10 bases and 4 bases, with 14 bases remaining between them. The CDR3 contains 13 residues. DNA for the CDR3: TGTGCCATACCAGGGGCGCGAGGAAACACCATATATTTT. This codes for CAIPGARGNTIYF.

This clonotype was recorded at least ten times. The chain employs TRBV12-3 or TRBV12-4 and TRBJ2-5, with 9 bases matching TRBD1. CDR3 length: 15 residues. J gave up 4 bases and V 3 bases, and 6 bases lay outside the gene matches. CDR3 in amino acids: CASSLTGGGVETQYF. The CDR3 region has the DNA TGTGCCAGCAGTTTGACAGGGGGTGGGGTAGAGACCCAGTACTTC.

There are many counts of this clonotype. The chain combines TRBV19 with TRBJ2-7; unclear D gene. Germline CDR1 LNHDA, CDR2 SQIVND (reference sequence). The ends were cut back, 1 base at V and 2 bases at J, with 6 bases in the middle. The CDR3 loop spans 13 amino acids. CDR3 coding DNA: TGTGCCAGTAGTATAGTTGGGGCCTACGAGCAGTACTTC. Its protein is CASSIVGAYEQYF.

The CDR3 sequence is CASSLGQGGTQYF. The CDR3 DNA is TGTGCCAGCAGCCTAGGACAGGGCGGGACCCAGTACTTC. The rearrangement links TRBV2 to TRBJ2-3, with 8 bases identical to TRBD1. The J call may be wrong; the DNA end is better matched by TRBJ2-5. Germline values: CDR1 SNHLY, CDR2 FYNNEI. The CDR3 runs 13 residues.

The V call is TRBV7-8, the J call TRBJ1-5; D gene ambiguous. CDR1 and CDR2 from the germline V gene are SGHVS and FQNEAQ. This CDR3 has 15 residues. Trimming removed 1 base from V and 3 bases from J, with 10 bases in between. This CDR3 is CASSLVLGNNQPQHF. CDR3 in DNA: TGTGCCAGCAGCTTAGTATTGGGAAACAATCAGCCCCAGCATTTT.